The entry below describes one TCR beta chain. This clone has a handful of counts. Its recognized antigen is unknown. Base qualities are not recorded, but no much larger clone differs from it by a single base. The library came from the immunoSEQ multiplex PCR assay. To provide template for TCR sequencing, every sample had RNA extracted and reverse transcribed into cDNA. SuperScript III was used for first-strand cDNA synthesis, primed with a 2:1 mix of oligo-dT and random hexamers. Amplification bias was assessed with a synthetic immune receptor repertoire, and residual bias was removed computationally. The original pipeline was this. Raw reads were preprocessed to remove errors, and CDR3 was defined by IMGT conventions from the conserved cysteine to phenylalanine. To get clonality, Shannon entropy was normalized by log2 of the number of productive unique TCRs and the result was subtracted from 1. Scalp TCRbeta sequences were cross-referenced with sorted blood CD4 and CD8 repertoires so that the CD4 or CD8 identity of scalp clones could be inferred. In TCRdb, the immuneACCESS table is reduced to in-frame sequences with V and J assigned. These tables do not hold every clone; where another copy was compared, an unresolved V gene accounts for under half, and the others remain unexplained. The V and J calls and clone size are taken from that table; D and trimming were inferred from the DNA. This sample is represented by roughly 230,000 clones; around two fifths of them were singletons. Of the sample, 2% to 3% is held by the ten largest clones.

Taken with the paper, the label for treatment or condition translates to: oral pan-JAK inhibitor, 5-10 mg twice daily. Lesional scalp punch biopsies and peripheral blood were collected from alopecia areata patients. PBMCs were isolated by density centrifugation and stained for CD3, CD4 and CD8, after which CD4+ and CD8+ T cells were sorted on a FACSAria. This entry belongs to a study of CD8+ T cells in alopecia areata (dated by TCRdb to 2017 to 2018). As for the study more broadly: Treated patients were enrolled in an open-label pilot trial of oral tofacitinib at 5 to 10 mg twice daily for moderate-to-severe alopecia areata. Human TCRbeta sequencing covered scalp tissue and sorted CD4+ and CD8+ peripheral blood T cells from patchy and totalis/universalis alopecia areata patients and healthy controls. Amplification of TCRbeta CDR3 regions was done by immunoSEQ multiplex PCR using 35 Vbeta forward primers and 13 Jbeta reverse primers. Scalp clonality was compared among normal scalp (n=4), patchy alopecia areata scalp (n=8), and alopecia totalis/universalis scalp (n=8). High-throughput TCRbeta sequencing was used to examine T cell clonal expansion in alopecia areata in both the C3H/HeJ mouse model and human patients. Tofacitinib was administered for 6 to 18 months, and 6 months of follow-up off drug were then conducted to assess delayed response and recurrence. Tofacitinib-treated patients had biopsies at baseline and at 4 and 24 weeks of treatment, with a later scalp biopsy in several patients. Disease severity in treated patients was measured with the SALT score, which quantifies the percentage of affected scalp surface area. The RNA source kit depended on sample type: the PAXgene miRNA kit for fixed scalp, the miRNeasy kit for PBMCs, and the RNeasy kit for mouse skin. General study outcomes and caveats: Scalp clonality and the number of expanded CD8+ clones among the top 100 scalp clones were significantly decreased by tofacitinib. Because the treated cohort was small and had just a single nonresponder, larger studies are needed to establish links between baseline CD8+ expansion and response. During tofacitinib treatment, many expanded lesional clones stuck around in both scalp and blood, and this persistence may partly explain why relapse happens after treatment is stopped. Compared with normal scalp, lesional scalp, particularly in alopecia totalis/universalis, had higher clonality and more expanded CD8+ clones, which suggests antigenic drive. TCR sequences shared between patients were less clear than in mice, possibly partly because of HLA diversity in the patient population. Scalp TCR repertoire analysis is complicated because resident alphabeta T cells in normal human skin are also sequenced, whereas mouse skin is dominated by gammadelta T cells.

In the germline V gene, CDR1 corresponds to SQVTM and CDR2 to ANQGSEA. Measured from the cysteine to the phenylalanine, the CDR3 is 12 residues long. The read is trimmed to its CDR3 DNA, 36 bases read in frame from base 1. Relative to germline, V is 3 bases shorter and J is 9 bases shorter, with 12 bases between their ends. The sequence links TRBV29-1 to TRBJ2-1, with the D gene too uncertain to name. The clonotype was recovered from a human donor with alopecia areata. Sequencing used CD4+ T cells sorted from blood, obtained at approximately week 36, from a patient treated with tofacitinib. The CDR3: CSVEPAFPEQFF. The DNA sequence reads TGCAGCGTTGAGCCAGCTTTCCCTGAGCAGTTCTTC.